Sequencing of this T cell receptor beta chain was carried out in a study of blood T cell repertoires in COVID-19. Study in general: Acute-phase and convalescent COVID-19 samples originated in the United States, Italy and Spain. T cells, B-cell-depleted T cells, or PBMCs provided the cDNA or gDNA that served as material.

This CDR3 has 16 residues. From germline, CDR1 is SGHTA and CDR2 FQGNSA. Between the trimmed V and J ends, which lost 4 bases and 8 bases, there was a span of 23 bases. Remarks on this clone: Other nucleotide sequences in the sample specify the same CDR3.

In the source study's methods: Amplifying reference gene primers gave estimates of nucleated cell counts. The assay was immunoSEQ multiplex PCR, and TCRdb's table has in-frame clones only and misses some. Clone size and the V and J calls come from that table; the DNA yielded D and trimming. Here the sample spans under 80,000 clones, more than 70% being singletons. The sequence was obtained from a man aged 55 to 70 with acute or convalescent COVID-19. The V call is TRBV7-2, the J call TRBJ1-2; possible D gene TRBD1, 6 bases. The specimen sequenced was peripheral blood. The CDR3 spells CASSSDPAGGAGGYTF. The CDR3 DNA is TGTGCCAGCAGCTCGGACCCCGCTGGGGGCGCCGGGGGCTACACCTTC.